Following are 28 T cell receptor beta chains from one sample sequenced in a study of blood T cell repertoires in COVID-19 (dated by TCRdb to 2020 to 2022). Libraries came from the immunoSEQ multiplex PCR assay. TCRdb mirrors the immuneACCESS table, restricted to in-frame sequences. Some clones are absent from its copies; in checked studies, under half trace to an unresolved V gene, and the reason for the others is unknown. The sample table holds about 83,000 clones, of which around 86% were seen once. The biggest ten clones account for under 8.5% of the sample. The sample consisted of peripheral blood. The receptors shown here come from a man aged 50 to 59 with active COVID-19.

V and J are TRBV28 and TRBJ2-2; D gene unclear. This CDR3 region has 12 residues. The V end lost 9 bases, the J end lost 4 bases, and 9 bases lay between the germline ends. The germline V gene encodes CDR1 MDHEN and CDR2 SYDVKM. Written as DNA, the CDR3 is TGTGCCAGTCAACTTACCACCGGGGAGCTGTTTTTT. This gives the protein CASQLTTGELFF.

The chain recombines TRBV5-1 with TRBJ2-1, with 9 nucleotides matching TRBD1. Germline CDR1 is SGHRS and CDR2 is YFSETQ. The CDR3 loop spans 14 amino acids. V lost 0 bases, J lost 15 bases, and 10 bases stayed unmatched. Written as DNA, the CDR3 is TGCGCCAGCAGCTTGGAGGGACAGGGAATAGGGAGGTTCTTC. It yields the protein CASSLEGQGIGRFF.

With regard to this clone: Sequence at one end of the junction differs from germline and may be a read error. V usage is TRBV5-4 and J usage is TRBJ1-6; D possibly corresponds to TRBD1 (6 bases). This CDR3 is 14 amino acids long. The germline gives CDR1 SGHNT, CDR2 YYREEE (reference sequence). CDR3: CATNRASDNSPLHF. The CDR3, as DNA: TGTGCCACCAACAGGGCCTCCGATAATTCACCCCTCCACTTT.

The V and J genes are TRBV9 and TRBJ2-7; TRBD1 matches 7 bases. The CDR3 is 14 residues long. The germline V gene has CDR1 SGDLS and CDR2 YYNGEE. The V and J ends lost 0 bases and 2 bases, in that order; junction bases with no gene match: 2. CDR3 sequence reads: CASSVGQGAYEQYF. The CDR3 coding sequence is TGTGCCAGCAGCGTAGGTCAGGGGGCCTACGAGCAGTACTTC.

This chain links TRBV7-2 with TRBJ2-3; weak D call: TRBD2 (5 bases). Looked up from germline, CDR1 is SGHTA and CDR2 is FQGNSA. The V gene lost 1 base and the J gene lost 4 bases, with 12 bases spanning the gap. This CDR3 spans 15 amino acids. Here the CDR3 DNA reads TGTGCCAGCAGCTTAGGGAGGACCACGGCAGATACGCAGTATTTT. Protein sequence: CASSLGRTTADTQYF.

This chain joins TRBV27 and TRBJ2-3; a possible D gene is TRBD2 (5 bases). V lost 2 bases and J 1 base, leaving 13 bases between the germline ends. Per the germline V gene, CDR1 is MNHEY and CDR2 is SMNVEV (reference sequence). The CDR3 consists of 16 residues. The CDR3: CASSLPGEAGTDTQYF. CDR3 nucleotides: TGTGCCAGCAGTTTACCAGGAGAAGCGGGCACAGATACGCAGTATTTT.

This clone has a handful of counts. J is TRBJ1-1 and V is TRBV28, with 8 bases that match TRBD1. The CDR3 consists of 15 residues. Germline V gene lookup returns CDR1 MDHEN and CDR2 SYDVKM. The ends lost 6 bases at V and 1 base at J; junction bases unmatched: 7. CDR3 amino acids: CASRPYRGTNTEAFF. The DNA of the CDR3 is TGTGCCAGCAGACCCTACAGGGGGACGAACACTGAAGCTTTCTTT.

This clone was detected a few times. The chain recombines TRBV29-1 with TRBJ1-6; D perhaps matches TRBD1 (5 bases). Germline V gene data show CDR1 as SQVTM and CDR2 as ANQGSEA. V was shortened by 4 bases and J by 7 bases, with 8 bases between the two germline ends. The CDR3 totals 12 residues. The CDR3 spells CSVGGNNSPLHF. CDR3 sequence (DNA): TGCAGCGTTGGGGGCAACAATTCACCCCTCCACTTT.

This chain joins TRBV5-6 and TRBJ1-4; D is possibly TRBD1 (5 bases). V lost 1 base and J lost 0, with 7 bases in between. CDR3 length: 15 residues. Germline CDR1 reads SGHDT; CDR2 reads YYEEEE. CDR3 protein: CASSLRGATNEKLFF. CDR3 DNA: TGTGCCAGCAGCTTGCGGGGGGCAACTAATGAAAAACTGTTTTTT.

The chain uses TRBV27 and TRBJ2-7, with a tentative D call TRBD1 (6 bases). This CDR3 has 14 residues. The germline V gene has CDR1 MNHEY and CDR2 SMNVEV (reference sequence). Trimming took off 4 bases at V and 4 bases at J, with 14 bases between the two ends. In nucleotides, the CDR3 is TGTGCCAGCAGTTACCGACAGGACCGATACGAGCAGTACTTC. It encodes CASSYRQDRYEQYF.

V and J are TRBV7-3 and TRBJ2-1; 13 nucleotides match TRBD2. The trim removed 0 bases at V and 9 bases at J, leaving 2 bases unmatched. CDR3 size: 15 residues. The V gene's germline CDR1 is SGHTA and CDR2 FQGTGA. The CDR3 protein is CASSLTGLAGAEQFF. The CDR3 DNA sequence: TGTGCCAGCAGCTTAACCGGACTAGCGGGAGCTGAGCAGTTCTTC.

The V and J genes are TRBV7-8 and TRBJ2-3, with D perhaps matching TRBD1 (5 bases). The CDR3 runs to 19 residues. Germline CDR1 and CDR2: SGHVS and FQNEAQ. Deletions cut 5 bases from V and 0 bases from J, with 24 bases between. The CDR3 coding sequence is TGTGCCAGCAGCATAACACAGGTCCTACTCACCTCTAGCACAGATACGCAGTATTTT. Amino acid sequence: CASSITQVLLTSSTDTQYF.

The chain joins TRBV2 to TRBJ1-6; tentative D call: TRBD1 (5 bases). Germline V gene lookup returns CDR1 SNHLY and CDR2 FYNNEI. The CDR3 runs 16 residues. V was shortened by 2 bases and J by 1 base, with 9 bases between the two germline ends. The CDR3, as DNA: TGTGCCAGCAGTGAACGGGGGTGGTCCTATAATTCACCCCTCCACTTT. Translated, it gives CASSERGWSYNSPLHF.

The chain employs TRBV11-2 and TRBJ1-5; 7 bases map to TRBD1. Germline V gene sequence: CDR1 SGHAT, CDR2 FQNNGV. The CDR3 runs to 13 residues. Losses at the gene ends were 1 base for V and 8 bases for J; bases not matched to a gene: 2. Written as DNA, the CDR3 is TGTGCCAGCAGCTTAGGCCAGGGGGAGCCCCAGCATTTT. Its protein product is CASSLGQGEPQHF.

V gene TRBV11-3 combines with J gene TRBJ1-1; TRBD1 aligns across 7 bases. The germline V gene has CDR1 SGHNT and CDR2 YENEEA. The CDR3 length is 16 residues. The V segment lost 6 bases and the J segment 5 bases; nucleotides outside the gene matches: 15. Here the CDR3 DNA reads TGTGCCAGCAGACTCATCCGGGACAGAGGTGGGACTGAAGCTTTCTTT. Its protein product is CASRLIRDRGGTEAFF.

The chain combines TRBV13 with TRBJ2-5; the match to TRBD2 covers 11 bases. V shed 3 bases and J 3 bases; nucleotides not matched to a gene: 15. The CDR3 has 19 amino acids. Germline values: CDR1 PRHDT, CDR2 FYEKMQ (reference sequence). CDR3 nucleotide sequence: TGTGCCAGCAGCTTGGAGCCGGGACTAGCGGCGGGGGAGAAAGAGACCCAGTACTTC. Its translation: CASSLEPGLAAGEKETQYF.

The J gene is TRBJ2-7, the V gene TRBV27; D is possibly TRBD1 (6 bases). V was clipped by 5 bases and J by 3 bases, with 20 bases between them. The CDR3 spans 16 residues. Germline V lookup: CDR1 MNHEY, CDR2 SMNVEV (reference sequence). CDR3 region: CASSLTGTSFSYEQYF. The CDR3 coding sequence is TGTGCCAGCAGTCTTACCGGGACAAGTTTTAGCTACGAGCAGTACTTC.

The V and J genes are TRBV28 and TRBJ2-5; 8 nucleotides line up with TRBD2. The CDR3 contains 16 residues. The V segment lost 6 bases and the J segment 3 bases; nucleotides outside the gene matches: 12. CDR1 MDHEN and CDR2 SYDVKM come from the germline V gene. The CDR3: CASRQGTGGGEETQYF. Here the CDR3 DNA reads TGTGCCAGCAGACAGGGAACGGGAGGGGGAGAAGAGACCCAGTACTTC.

CDR3 nucleotide sequence: TGTGCCACCAGCAGAGCAGCGCGACCACATGTCAATGAGCAGTTCTTC. Translation: CATSRAARPHVNEQFF. The rearrangement joins TRBV15 to TRBJ2-1, with D unresolved. Germline CDR1 reads LNHNV; CDR2 reads YYDKDF (reference sequence). V was pared by 1 base and J by 6 bases, with 16 bases between. The CDR3 length is 16 residues.

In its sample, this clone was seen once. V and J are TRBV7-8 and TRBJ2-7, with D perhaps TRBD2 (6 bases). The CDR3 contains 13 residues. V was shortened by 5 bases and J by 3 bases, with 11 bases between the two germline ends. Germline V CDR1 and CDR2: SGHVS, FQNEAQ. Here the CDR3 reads CASSPGGFYEQYF. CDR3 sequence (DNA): TGTGCCAGCAGCCCCGGGGGATTCTACGAGCAGTACTTC.

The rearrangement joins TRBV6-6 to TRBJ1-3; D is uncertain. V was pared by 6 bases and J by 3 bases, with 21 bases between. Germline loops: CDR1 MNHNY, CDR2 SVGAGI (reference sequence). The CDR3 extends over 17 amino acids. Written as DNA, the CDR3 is TGTGCCAGCAGCCGAGGAGTGAAGCTGGCCGATGGAAACACCATATATTTT. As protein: CASSRGVKLADGNTIYF.

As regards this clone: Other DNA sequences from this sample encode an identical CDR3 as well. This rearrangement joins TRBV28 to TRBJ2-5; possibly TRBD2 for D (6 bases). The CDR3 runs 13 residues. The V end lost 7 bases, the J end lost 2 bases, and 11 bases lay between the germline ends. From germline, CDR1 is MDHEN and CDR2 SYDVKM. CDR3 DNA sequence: TGTGCCAGCAAGCGAGGAGGGCAAGAGACCCAGTACTTC. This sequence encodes CASKRGGQETQYF.

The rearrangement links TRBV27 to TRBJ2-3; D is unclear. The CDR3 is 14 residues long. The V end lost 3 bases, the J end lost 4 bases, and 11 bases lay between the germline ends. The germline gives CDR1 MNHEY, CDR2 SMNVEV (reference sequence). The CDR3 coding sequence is TGTGCCAGCAGTTTGGATTTTCAGGCAGATACGCAGTATTTT. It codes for CASSLDFQADTQYF.

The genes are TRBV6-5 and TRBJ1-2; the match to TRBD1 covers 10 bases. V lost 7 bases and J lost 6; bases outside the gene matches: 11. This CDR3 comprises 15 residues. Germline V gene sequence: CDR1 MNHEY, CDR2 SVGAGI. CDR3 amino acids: CASIIPGTGANGYTF. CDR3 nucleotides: TGTGCCAGCATTATCCCCGGGACAGGGGCCAATGGCTACACCTTC.

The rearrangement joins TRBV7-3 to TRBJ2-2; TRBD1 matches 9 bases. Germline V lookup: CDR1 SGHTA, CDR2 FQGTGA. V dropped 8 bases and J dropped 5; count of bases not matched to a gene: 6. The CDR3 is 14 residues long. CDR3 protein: CASRRDRVTGELFF. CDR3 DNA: TGTGCCAGCCGGAGGGACAGGGTTACCGGGGAGCTGTTTTTT.

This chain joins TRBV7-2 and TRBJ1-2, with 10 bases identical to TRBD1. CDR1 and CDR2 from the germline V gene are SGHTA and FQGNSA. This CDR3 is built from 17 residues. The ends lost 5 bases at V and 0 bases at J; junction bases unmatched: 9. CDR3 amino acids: CASSPVTGGRANYGYTF. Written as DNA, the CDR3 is TGTGCCAGCAGCCCCGTGACAGGGGGCCGCGCTAACTATGGCTACACCTTC.

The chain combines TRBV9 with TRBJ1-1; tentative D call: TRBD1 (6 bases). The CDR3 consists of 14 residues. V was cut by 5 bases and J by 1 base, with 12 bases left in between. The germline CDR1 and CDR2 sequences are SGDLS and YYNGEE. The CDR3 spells CASSPGTKNTEAFF. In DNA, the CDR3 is TGTGCCAGCAGTCCCGGGACAAAGAACACTGAAGCTTTCTTT.

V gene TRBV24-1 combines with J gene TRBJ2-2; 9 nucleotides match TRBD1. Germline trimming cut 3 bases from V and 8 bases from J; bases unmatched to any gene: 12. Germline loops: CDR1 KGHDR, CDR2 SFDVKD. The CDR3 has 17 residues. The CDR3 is CATSDTTGGVRTGELFF. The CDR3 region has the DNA TGTGCCACCAGTGATACTACAGGGGGCGTTCGAACTGGGGAGCTGTTTTTT.